This is a list of T cell receptor beta chains from one sample in a study of identical twins. TCRdb re-analysed the 5' RACE reads in MiXCR, keeping a single row per CDR3 protein. The data contain approximately 700,000 distinct CDR3 sequences, 5.5% to 6.5% of them singletons. Input material: naive T cells sorted from blood. The receptors were gathered from a man between 18 and 29 years old in good health. Both conserved end residues are part of each CDR3. The order of the fields is CDR3 protein, J gene, clone size, V gene. Size values are once, few and many counts, or a class for expanded clones, and some rows have none.

CASSLVGGDEQFF TRBJ2-1 many TRBV7-9
CASHREGRTGELFF TRBJ2-2 . TRBV4-2
CARAEVSSYEQYF TRBJ2-7 . TRBV2
CASIRDKSNQPQHF TRBJ1-5 many TRBV2
CASSLGRQPYF TRBJ2-7 few TRBV7-2
CASSPIAGTYQETQYF TRBJ2-5 few TRBV3-1
CASTQPGTLNHNEQFF TRBJ2-1 few TRBV27
CASSLSSGGVTGELFF TRBJ2-2 . TRBV7-9
CASSSTGQLNTGELFF TRBJ2-2 many TRBV7-9
CAISETDRADYGYTF TRBJ1-2 few TRBV10-3
CASSPLAGGPYNEQFF TRBJ2-1 few TRBV7-9
CATSRGTETQYF TRBJ2-5 many TRBV15
CASSLGQGGFGANVLTF TRBJ2-6 few TRBV5-1
CASRLSRSSYNEQFF TRBJ2-1 . TRBV7-2
CASSLTGPPEQYF TRBJ2-7 many TRBV5-6